In its sample, the clone carrying this T cell receptor (beta chain) was seen many times. Its antigen is unidentified. TCRdb redid the calling of the reads with MiXCR, one entry per CDR3 protein. The sample shows 900,000 to 950,000 distinct CDR3 sequences, about a third of them seen only once. The source of the sample is a study of T cell repertoires in cytomegalovirus infection. Study as a whole: Both CMV infection and a matching HLA type were indicated by public TCR beta signatures.

There are 18 residues in the CDR3. Germline CDR1 and CDR2: SGHTA and FQGTGA. Trimming removed 5 bases at V and 0 bases at J, with 20 bases between. This sample comprised cultured CD8+ T cells from PBMCs, obtained from culture after CMV antigen stimulation. The chain uses TRBV7-3 and TRBJ1-3, with D uncertain. The clonotype was recovered from a human donor in good health (CMV status not recorded). Some clones in this sample may be carry-over from other donors' samples. In DNA form, the CDR3 reads TGTGCCAGCAGCCCGCCTAATGACGGCAGGATCTCTGGAAACACCATATATTTT. Amino acid sequence: CASSPPNDGRISGNTIYF.